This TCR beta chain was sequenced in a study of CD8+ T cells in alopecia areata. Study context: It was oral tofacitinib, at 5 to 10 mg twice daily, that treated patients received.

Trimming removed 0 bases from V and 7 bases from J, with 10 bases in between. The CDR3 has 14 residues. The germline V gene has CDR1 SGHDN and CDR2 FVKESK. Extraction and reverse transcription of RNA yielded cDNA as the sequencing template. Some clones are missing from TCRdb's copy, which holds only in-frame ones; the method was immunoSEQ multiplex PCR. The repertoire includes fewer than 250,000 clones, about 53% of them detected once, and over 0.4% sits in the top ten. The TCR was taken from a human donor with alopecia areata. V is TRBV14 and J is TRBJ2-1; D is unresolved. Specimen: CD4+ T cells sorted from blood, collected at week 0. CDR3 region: CASSQDPWRNEQFF. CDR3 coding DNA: TGTGCCAGCAGCCAAGATCCATGGCGGAATGAGCAGTTCTTC.